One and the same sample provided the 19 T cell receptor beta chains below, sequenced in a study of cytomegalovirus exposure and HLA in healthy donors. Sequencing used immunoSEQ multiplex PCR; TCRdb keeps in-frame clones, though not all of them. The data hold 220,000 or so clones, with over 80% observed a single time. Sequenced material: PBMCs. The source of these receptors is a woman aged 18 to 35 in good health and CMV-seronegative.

The CDR3 loop reads CSVEGGFQGESETQYF. The CDR3 DNA is TGCAGCGTTGAGGGTGGATTTCAGGGGGAGTCGGAGACCCAGTACTTC. This chain joins TRBV29-1 and TRBJ2-5; 7 positions agree with TRBD1. This CDR3 spans 16 amino acids. Trimming cost V 3 bases and J 5 bases; bases outside gene matches: 15. Germline values: CDR1 SQVTM, CDR2 ANQGSEA.

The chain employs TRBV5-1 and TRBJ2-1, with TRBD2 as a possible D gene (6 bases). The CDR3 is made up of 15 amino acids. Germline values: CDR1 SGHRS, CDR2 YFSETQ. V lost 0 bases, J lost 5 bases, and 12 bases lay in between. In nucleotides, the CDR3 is TGCGCCAGCAGCTTGGTAGTAGCGGAAAACAATGAGCAGTTCTTC. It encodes CASSLVVAENNEQFF. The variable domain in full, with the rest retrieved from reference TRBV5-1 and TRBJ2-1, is KAGVTQTPRYLIKTRGQQVTLSCSPISGHRSVSWYQQTPGQGLQFLFEYFSETQRNKGNFPGRFSGRQFSNSRSEMNVSTLELGDSALYLCASSLVVAENNEQFFGPGTRLTVL.

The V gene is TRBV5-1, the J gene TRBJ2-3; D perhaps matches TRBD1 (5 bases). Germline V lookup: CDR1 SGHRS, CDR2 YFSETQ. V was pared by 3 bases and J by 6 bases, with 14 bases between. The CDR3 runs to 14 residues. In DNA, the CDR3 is TGCGCCAGCAGCTCCCGAAGTGGGGCGGATACGCAGTATTTT. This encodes CASSSRSGADTQYF. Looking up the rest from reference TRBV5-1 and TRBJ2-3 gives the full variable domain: KAGVTQTPRYLIKTRGQQVTLSCSPISGHRSVSWYQQTPGQGLQFLFEYFSETQRNKGNFPGRFSGRQFSNSRSEMNVSTLELGDSALYLCASSSRSGADTQYFGPGTRLTVL.

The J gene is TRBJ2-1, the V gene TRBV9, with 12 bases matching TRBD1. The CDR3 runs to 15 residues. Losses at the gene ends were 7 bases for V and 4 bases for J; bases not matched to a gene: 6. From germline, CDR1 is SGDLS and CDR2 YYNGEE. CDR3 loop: CASRGTGGPYNEQFF. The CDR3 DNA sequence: TGTGCCAGCCGCGGGACAGGGGGCCCTTACAATGAGCAGTTCTTC.

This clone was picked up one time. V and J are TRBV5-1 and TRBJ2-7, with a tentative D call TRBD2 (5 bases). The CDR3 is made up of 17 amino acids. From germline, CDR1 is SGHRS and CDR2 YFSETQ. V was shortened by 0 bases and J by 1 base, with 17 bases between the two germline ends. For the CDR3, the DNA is TGCGCCAGCAGCTTGGGGCCGGCGGGCCCTGGATCCTACGAGCAGTACTTC. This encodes CASSLGPAGPGSYEQYF.

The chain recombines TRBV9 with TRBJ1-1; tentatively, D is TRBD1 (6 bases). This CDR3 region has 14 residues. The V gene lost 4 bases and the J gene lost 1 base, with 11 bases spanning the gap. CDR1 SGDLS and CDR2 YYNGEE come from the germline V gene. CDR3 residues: CASSPTGTNTEAFF. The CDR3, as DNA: TGTGCCAGCAGCCCTACAGGGACGAACACTGAAGCTTTCTTT. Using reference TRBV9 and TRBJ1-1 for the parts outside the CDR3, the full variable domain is DSGVTQTPKHLITATGQRVTLRCSPRSGDLSVYWYQQSLDQGLQFLIQYYNGEERAKGNILERFSAQQFPDLHSELNLSSLELGDSALYFCASSPTGTNTEAFFGQGTRLTVV.

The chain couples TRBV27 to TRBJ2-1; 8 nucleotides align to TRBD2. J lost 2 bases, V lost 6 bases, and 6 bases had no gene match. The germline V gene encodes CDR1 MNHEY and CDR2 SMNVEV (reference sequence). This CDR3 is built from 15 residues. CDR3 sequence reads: CASSTLADAYNEQFF. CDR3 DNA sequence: TGTGCCAGCAGCACACTAGCGGACGCCTACAATGAGCAGTTCTTC.

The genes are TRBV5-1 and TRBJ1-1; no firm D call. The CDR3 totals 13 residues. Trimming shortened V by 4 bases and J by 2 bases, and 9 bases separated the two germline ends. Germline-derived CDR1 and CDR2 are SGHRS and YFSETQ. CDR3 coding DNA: TGCGCCAGCAGCCGCGGGAAAAACACTGAAGCTTTCTTT. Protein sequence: CASSRGKNTEAFF.

CDR3 coding DNA: TGCGCCAGCAGCTTGAGGTCTAGCGGGATCCCCGGGGAGCTGTTTTTT. This codes for CASSLRSSGIPGELFF. The chain has TRBV5-1 and TRBJ2-2; 9 bases align to TRBD2. The CDR3 contains 16 residues. CDR1 and CDR2 from the germline V gene are SGHRS and YFSETQ. The trim removed 1 base at V and 6 bases at J, leaving 7 bases unmatched. Complete variable domain (other parts from reference TRBV5-1 and TRBJ2-2): KAGVTQTPRYLIKTRGQQVTLSCSPISGHRSVSWYQQTPGQGLQFLFEYFSETQRNKGNFPGRFSGRQFSNSRSEMNVSTLELGDSALYLCASSLRSSGIPGELFFGEGSRLTVL.

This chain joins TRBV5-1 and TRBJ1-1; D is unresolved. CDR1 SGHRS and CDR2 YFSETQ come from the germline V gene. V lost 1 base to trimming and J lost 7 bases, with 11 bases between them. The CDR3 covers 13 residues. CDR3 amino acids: CASSLRRVDEAFF. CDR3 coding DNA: TGCGCCAGCAGCTTGAGGCGGGTGGATGAAGCTTTCTTT.

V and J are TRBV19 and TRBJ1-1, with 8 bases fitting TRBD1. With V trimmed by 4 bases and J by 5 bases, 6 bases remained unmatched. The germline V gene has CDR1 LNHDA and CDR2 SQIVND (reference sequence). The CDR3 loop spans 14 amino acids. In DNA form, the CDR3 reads TGTGCCAGTAGTACCGGGACAGGTAGGACTGAAGCTTTCTTT. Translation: CASSTGTGRTEAFF.

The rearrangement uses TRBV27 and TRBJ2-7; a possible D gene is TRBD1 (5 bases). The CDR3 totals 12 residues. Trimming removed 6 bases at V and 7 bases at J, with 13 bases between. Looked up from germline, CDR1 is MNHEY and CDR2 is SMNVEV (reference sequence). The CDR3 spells CASRLTGQEQYF. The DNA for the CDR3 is TGTGCCAGCAGACTAACCGGACAAGAGCAGTACTTC.

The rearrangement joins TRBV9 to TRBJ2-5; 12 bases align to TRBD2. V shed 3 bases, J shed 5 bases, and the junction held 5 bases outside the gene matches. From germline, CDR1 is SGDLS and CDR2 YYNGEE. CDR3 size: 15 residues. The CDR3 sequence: CASSARLAGAETQYF. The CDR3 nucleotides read TGTGCCAGCAGCGCCAGACTAGCGGGAGCCGAGACCCAGTACTTC.

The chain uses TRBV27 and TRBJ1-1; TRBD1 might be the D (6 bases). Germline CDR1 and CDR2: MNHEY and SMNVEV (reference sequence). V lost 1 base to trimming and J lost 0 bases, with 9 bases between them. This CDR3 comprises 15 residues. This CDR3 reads CASSLYGDMNTEAFF. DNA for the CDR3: TGTGCCAGCAGTTTATACGGGGACATGAACACTGAAGCTTTCTTT.

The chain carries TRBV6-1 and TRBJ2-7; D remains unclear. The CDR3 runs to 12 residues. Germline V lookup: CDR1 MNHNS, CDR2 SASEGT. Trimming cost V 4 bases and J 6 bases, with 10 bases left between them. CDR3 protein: CASSGSRSEQYF. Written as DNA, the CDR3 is TGTGCCAGCAGTGGGTCAAGGAGCGAGCAGTACTTC.

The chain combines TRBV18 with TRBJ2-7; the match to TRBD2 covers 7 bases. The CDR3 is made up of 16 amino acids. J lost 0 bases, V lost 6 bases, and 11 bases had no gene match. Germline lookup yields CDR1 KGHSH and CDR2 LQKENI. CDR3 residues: CASSQTPSGSSYEQYF. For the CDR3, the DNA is TGTGCCAGCTCCCAGACCCCTAGCGGAAGCTCCTACGAGCAGTACTTC.

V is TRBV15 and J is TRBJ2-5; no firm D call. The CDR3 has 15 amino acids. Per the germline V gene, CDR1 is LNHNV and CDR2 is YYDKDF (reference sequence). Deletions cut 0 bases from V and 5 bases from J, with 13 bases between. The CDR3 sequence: CATSRDFLSPETQYF. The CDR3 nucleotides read TGTGCCACCAGCAGAGATTTTTTGTCTCCGGAGACCCAGTACTTC.

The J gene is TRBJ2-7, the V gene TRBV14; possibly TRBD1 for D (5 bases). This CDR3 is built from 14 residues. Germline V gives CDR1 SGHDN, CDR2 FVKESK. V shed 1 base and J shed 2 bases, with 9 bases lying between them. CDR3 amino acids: CASSQAGNPYEQYF. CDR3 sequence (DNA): TGTGCCAGCAGCCAAGCAGGGAACCCCTACGAGCAGTACTTC.

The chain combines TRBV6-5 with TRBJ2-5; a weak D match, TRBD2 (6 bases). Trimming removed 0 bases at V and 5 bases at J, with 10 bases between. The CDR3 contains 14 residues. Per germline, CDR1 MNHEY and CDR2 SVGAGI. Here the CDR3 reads CASSYSLSGETQYF. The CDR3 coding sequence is TGTGCCAGCAGTTACTCACTAAGCGGGGAGACCCAGTACTTC.